This T cell receptor beta chain was captured in a study of blood T cell repertoires in COVID-19. For the study at large: Specimens from acute and convalescent COVID-19 originated in the United States, Italy and Spain. T cells, B-cell-depleted T cells, or PBMCs provided the cDNA or gDNA that served as material.

This clone was detected only once. In the original analysis: Amplifying reference gene primers gave estimates of nucleated cell counts. Libraries were prepared by immunoSEQ multiplex PCR; TCRdb keeps only in-frame clonotypes and omits some of them. The DNA gave D and trimming, while V, J and clone size come from that table. The table records roughly 210,000 clones, around four fifths of them present only once. Enrolment of Seattle patients took place during active infection, and they were followed longitudinally. Germline CDR1 and CDR2: MNHEY and SVGEGT. The CDR3 sequence is 17 residues long. Trimming took off 4 bases at V and 2 bases at J, with 21 bases between the two ends.

This TCR came from a woman of 80 years or more with COVID-19, enrolled during active disease. The chain employs TRBV6-2 or TRBV6-3 and TRBJ2-7, with D tentatively TRBD2 (6 bases). The specimen was peripheral blood. The CDR3 DNA reads TGTGCCAGCAGTTTATCATTAACCGGGACTGTTCCCTACGAGCAGTACTTC. This translates into CASSLSLTGTVPYEQYF.